The text below deals with one T cell receptor (beta chain). This specimen belongs to a study of response to subunit inactivated influenza vaccine. The CDR3 runs 14 residues. V lost 3 bases, J lost 3 bases, and 6 bases stayed unmatched. From germline, CDR1 is DFQATT and CDR2 SNEGSKA (reference sequence). TCRdb processed the RT-PCR reads anew with MiXCR; each CDR3 protein has one entry. The sample includes 650,000 or so distinct CDR3 sequences, 14% seen only once; the top ten take 6% to 9.5%. The chain carries TRBV20-1 and TRBJ2-7; 9 positions match TRBD1. This clonotype was sampled from a man in his forties or fifties who received an inactivated influenza vaccine. This specimen was PBMCs from blood, taken approximately 15 days before vaccination. The CDR3 DNA follows: TGCAGTGCTAGCGGCGCGGGACAGGGCTACGAGCAGTACTTC. It yields the protein CSASGAGQGYEQYF.